The clone carrying this T cell receptor beta chain was seen only a few times. The data derive from a study of T-cell reconstitution after alpha-beta-depleted transplantation in children. This sample's TCRbeta library carried unique molecular identifier barcodes. TCRdb reprocessed the PCR reads via MiXCR and lists one record per CDR3 protein. Here the sample spans about 610,000 distinct CDR3 sequences, about 10% being singletons. The specimen was PBMCs from the stem cell graft donor, collected from the stem cell graft. This TCR came from a human donor who donated a stem cell graft to a child with acute myeloid leukemia.

Here the CDR3 reads CATSDWGGNEQFF. The CDR3 DNA follows: TGTGCCACCAGTGATTGGGGGGGCAATGAGCAGTTCTTC. The chain uses TRBV24-1 and TRBJ2-1, with 7 bases matching TRBD2. Germline V gene data show CDR1 as KGHDR and CDR2 as SFDVKD. The CDR3 consists of 13 residues. The junction had 0 bases not matched to a gene; V was cut back by 2 bases and J by 6 bases.